This T cell receptor (beta chain) was sequenced for a study of blood T cell repertoires in COVID-19 (dated by TCRdb to the early 2020s). About the investigation overall: Samples from collaborators originated in the United States, Italy and Spain and spanned both the acute and convalescent phases of COVID-19. The material from the prospective study consisted of cDNA or gDNA derived from T cells, B-cell-depleted T cells, or PBMCs. The dataset comprised deeply sampled blood TCRbeta repertoires from subjects exposed to, actively infected with, or recovered from COVID-19. The repertoires were released in a freely available public database intended as a resource for research on the immune response to SARS-CoV-2. The samples were drawn from the first 160 participants of the ongoing ImmuneRACE study and from 1,254 subjects provided by 6 global collaborators. Sample metadata almost always included a de-identified subject ID, COVID-19 status, age in years and sex. Where available, HLA class I and class II types were obtained from metadata supplied by the sample provider rather than from assay-based typing.

Participants in the prospective study were aged roughly 18 to 95 years, lived in 24 United States geographic areas, and enrolled through a virtual design. Cohort assignment in the prospective study relied on participant-reported clinical history from a screening survey and a study questionnaire. Recovered participants in ImmuneRACE Cohort 3 were defined by two consecutive negative NP/OP PCR tests, clearance by a healthcare professional, or resolution of symptoms. In the prospective study, mobile phlebotomists collected whole blood, serum and a nasopharyngeal or oropharyngeal swab from each participant. Additional blood draws and questionnaires over an approximately 2-month period could optionally be provided by prospective study participants. Before DNA extraction, prospective study blood samples were shipped either frozen or at room temperature. The investigation overall reported the following: The quantity of clinical and demographic metadata differed by source and by participant and was supplied without curation.

Trimming accounts for 0 bases at V and 6 bases at J, while the number of junction bases matched to no gene is 5. The CDR1 and CDR2 encoded by the germline V gene (reference sequence) are MNHEY and SMNVEV. The CDR3 starts with the cysteine, ends with the phenylalanine, and has 15 residues. The only DNA kept is the CDR3, 45 bases in frame from the first base. TCRbeta CDR3 regions were amplified from genomic DNA using the immunoSEQ Assay, a bias-controlled multiplex PCR. The study's processing was this. Nucleated cell counts per sample were estimated from amplification of reference gene primers within the assay. Sequence reads were collapsed and filtered to measure the absolute abundance of every unique TCRbeta CDR3 rearrangement. For each sample, productive Simpson clonality was calculated by taking the square root of Simpson's diversity index across productive rearrangements. TCRdb carries this immuneACCESS record with in-frame sequences only. Its versions omit some clonotypes, under half of them owing to an unresolved V gene in the studies checked, with the rest unexplained. D and trimming come from the DNA, and the V and J calls and clone size come from that table. The sample records 180,000 or so clones, around nine tenths of which are singletons. Jointly, the top ten make up approximately 0.8% of the sample.

Details on this clone: Its antigen is unknown. No quality values exist for individual bases; no much larger clone is one base distant.

The specimen sequenced was PBMCs or T cells enriched from blood (not recorded which). The chain uses TRBV27 and TRBJ2-1, with 7 bases in between that match TRBD1. The TCR sequence derives from a woman between 18 and 29 years old who had recovered from COVID-19. The CDR3 sequence is CASSLSGGGFNEQFF. The DNA sequence reads TGTGCCAGCAGTTTATCAGGGGGCGGGTTCAATGAGCAGTTCTTC.